A single sample gave rise to the 14 T cell receptor beta chains below, sequenced in a study of cytomegalovirus exposure and HLA in healthy donors. Both 60 Vbeta primers and 13 Jbeta primers went into the PCR. Some clones are missing from TCRdb's copy, which holds only in-frame ones; the method was immunoSEQ multiplex PCR. The sample carries under 200,000 clones, around four fifths recorded once. The specimen was PBMCs. These receptors originate from a male donor in good health and CMV-seropositive.

A note on this clone: The missing conserved phenylalanine or tryptophan at the end of this CDR3 makes a read error likely. Because the CDR3's place on the DNA is in doubt, the DNA is left out and the CDR3 is given as listed by TCRdb. This chain uses TRBV27 with TRBJ2-7; the D call in the table, TRBD1, was not verified against the DNA. The CDR3 is 12 amino acids long, termini counted. Per germline, CDR1 MNHEY and CDR2 SMNVEV (reference sequence). The CDR3 reads CASSNPQDRLHL.

The chain joins TRBV2 to TRBJ2-3, with 13 bases aligning to TRBD2. Trimming at V came to 6 bases and at J to 3 bases, leaving 3 bases not matched to a gene. The germline V gene encodes CDR1 SNHLY and CDR2 FYNNEI. The CDR3 length is 15 residues. DNA for the CDR3: TGTGCCAGCAGGCCGGGACTAGCGGGGACAGATACGCAGTATTTT. Protein product: CASRPGLAGTDTQYF.

The chain has TRBV7-9 and TRBJ2-7; TRBD2 matches 8 bases. The CDR3 is 15 amino acids. Germline V gives CDR1 SEHNR, CDR2 FQNEAQ (reference sequence). V shed 2 bases, J shed 1 base, and the junction held 4 bases outside the gene matches. This CDR3 reads CASSLQTGGSYEQYF. CDR3 nucleotides: TGTGCCAGCAGCTTACAGACGGGGGGGTCCTACGAGCAGTACTTC.

J is TRBJ1-6 and V is TRBV30, with 7 positions matching TRBD1. CDR1 and CDR2 from the germline V gene are GTSNPN and SVGIG (reference sequence). With V trimmed by 7 bases and J by 7 bases, 10 bases remained unmatched. CDR3 length: 14 amino acids. Written as DNA, the CDR3 is TGTGCCTCGCACGGAGGGACAGCCAATTCACCCCTCCACTTT. This gives the protein CASHGGTANSPLHF. Full variable domain (remainder filled in from reference TRBV30 and TRBJ1-6): SQTIHQWPATLVQPVGSPLSLECTVEGTSNPNLYWYRQAAGRGLQLLFYSVGIGQISSEVPQNLSASRPQDRQFILSSKKLLLSDSGFYLCASHGGTANSPLHFGNGTRLTVT.

This sequence joins TRBV13 and TRBJ2-3; possible D gene TRBD1, 6 bases. The CDR3 runs 16 residues. Between the trimmed V and J ends, which lost 5 bases and 0 bases, there was a span of 15 bases. Germline values: CDR1 PRHDT, CDR2 FYEKMQ (reference sequence). The CDR3 sequence is CASSLYRDASTDTQYF. CDR3 bases: TGTGCCAGCAGCCTTTACAGGGACGCTAGCACAGATACGCAGTATTTT.

This clone has just one count. V usage is TRBV10-3 and J usage is TRBJ2-1; 15 positions agree with TRBD2. J lost 4 bases, V lost 0 bases, and 1 base had no gene match. The CDR3 is 17 residues long. Germline assignment: CDR1 ENHRY and CDR2 SYGVKD. The CDR3 sequence: CAISESGLAGGYNEQFF. The CDR3 nucleotides read TGTGCCATCAGTGAGTCGGGACTAGCGGGGGGTTACAATGAGCAGTTCTTC.

This rearrangement joins TRBV7-2 to TRBJ1-4; D is ambiguous. Deletions cut 1 base from V and 12 bases from J, with 15 bases between. CDR1 is SGHTA, CDR2 FQGNSA, per germline. The CDR3 sequence is 14 residues long. CDR3 nucleotides: TGTGCCAGCAGCTTAGGCGGAAGGATGGTGGAACTGTTTTTT. This sequence encodes CASSLGGRMVELFF.

The chain employs TRBV4-3 and TRBJ2-7; D uncertain. Trimming took 0 bases from V and 0 from J, leaving 12 bases between them. Per the germline V gene, CDR1 is LGHNA and CDR2 is YSLEER. This CDR3 region has 16 residues. CDR3 DNA sequence: TGCGCCAGCAGCCAAGATCCGTCGTATCGCTCCTACGAGCAGTACTTC. The encoded protein is CASSQDPSYRSYEQYF.

The genes are TRBV10-2 and TRBJ2-1; 9 positions agree with TRBD1. CDR3 size: 15 residues. Unmatched junction bases numbered 6, after V lost 6 bases and J lost 3 bases. The germline gives CDR1 WSHSY, CDR2 SAAADI. This CDR3 reads CASSAGTGFYNEQFF. The CDR3 nucleotides are TGCGCCAGCAGCGCCGGGACAGGGTTCTACAATGAGCAGTTCTTC.

The gene calls are TRBV15 and TRBJ1-6; 7 bases agree with TRBD1. The CDR3 consists of 18 residues. The V and J ends lost 0 bases and 0 bases, in that order; junction bases with no gene match: 5. CDR1 LNHNV and CDR2 YYDKDF come from the germline V gene (reference sequence). CDR3 DNA sequence: TGTGCCACCAGCAGAGACGGACAGGAGAGCTCCTATAATTCACCCCTCCACTTT. The encoded protein is CATSRDGQESSYNSPLHF.

The chain links TRBV7-3 to TRBJ1-5; D remains unclear. Germline V gene lookup returns CDR1 SGHTA and CDR2 FQGTGA. V lost 0 bases and J lost 5, with 5 bases in between. The CDR3 is made up of 13 amino acids. The CDR3 region has the DNA TGTGCCAGCAGCTTAACCCCGGATCAGCCCCAGCATTTT. Its protein is CASSLTPDQPQHF.

CDR3 in DNA: TGTGCCAGCAGCTTAGGCCCCTCAGGGGCCCAGTATTTT. This codes for CASSLGPSGAQYF. The rearrangement joins TRBV7-2 to TRBJ2-3; D may be TRBD1 (6 bases). The CDR3 has 13 residues. V lost 1 base, J lost 12 bases, and 14 bases lay in between. Germline CDR1 and CDR2: SGHTA and FQGNSA. The variable domain in full, with the rest retrieved from reference TRBV7-2 and TRBJ2-3, is GAGVSQSPSNKVTEKGKDVELRCDPISGHTALYWYRQSLGQGLEFLIYFQGNSAPDKSGLPSDRFSAERTGGSVSTLTIQRTQQEDSAVYLCASSLGPSGAQYFGPGTRLTVL.

CDR3 in amino acids: CASSSSCEQFF. The CDR3 DNA is TGCGCCAGCAGCTCCAGTTGTGAACAGTTCTTC. This chain joins TRBV5-1 and TRBJ2-1; no firm D call. The ends were cut back, 3 bases at V and 13 bases at J, with 11 bases in the middle. Germline values: CDR1 SGHRS, CDR2 YFSETQ. CDR3 length: 11 amino acids.

The rearrangement uses TRBV10-3 and TRBJ2-5; a possible D gene is TRBD1 (6 bases). The CDR3 consists of 14 residues. V lost 7 bases and J lost 2, with 14 bases in between. Looked up from germline, CDR1 is ENHRY and CDR2 is SYGVKD. This chain's CDR3 is CAIKDRYPQETQYF. CDR3 sequence (DNA): TGTGCCATCAAAGACAGGTACCCACAAGAGACCCAGTACTTC.